This T cell receptor beta chain was identified during a study of blood T cell repertoires in COVID-19. Germline V gene sequence: CDR1 MDHEN, CDR2 SYDVKM. The CDR3 loop spans 15 amino acids. J lost 4 bases, V lost 5 bases, and 9 bases had no gene match. In the source study's methods: Quantification of nucleated cells was approximated via reference gene primer amplification. The table came from immunoSEQ multiplex PCR; TCRdb's copy has only in-frame clones and leaves some out. The DNA was the basis for D and trimming; V, J and clone size are from that table. The sample yields around 30,000 clones, 70% to 90% seen once.

Sequencing input: peripheral blood. The receptor was isolated from a woman between 40 and 55 years old with active or convalescent COVID-19. The chain links TRBV28 to TRBJ2-7; 9 bases align to TRBD2. CDR3 sequence reads: CASSTRGAGGYEQYF. CDR3 sequence (DNA): TGTGCCAGCAGTACCCGGGGAGCGGGAGGTTACGAGCAGTACTTC.